These 6 T cell receptor beta chains originate from one sample sequenced in a study of post-analysis software for immune sequencing data. Study results and caveats: Controls had lower frequencies than patients of roughly five TRBV segments, which included TRBV5-6, TRBV5-1 and TRBV20-1.

Antigens of these TCRs are unknown. TCR beta cDNA libraries included unique molecular identifiers. TCRdb re-derived calls from the PCR reads in MiXCR, one entry per CDR3 protein. The table has about 540,000 distinct CDR3 sequences, around 34% seen once. Sample: blood. The receptors come from a girl younger than 18 with multiple sclerosis.

The chain employs TRBV5-1 and TRBJ2-5; 8 bases line up with TRBD2. There are 18 residues in the CDR3. Germline V gives CDR1 SGHRS, CDR2 YFSETQ. Losses at the gene ends were 0 bases for V and 4 bases for J; bases not matched to a gene: 14. The DNA of the CDR3 is TGCGCCAGCAGCTTGGGAACTAGCGGTTCTTTCCTTGCAGAGACCCAGTACTTC. As protein: CASSLGTSGSFLAETQYF.

This clonotype was seen only once. This chain joins TRBV20-1 and TRBJ2-7, with a weak D call TRBD2 (5 bases). There are 14 residues in the CDR3. Germline-derived CDR1 and CDR2 are DFQATT and SNEGSKA (reference sequence). The V and J ends lost 1 base and 5 bases respectively, with 15 bases between them. The CDR3: CSARANSPGNEQYF. The CDR3 region has the DNA TGCAGTGCTAGAGCTAACTCCCCGGGGAACGAGCAGTACTTC.

The table lists this clonotype with a few counts. The genes are TRBV18 and TRBJ1-5; D remains ambiguous. V lost 1 base and J lost 0, with 7 bases in between. Germline values: CDR1 KGHSH, CDR2 LQKENI. The length of the CDR3 is 15 residues. CDR3 loop: CASSPRDYSNQPQHF. Written as DNA, the CDR3 is TGTGCCAGCTCACCACGCGACTATAGCAATCAGCCCCAGCATTTT.

This rearrangement joins TRBV20-1 to TRBJ1-4; 7 bases match TRBD1. With V trimmed by 4 bases and J by 5 bases, 4 bases remained unmatched. The CDR3 has 13 amino acids. Germline V gene lookup returns CDR1 DFQATT and CDR2 SNEGSKA (reference sequence). The CDR3 DNA sequence: TGCAGTGCTATGGGACAGCTAAATGAAAAACTGTTTTTT. Amino acids: CSAMGQLNEKLFF.

This clonotype was picked up a small number of times. The chain recombines TRBV7-9 with TRBJ2-2; maybe TRBD2 (5 bases). Germline CDR1 and CDR2: SEHNR and FQNEAQ (reference sequence). This CDR3 spans 13 amino acids. Trimming removed 5 bases from V and 6 bases from J, with 10 bases in between. CDR3 DNA: TGTGCCAGCAGCCCTCTAGCTTCCGGGGAGCTGTTTTTT. It specifies CASSPLASGELFF. Using reference TRBV7-9 and TRBJ2-2 for the parts outside the CDR3, the full variable domain is DTGVSQNPRHKITKRGQNVTFRCDPISEHNRLYWYRQTLGQGPEFLTYFQNEAQLEKSRLLSDRFSAERPKGSFSTLEIQRTEQGDSAMYLCASSPLASGELFFGEGSRLTVL.

V usage is TRBV4-1 and J usage is TRBJ1-2; no clear D. The CDR3 length is 14 residues. Germline CDR1 MGHRA, CDR2 YSYEKL. The V end lost 1 base, the J end lost 8 bases, and 14 bases lay between the germline ends. CDR3 in amino acids: CASSQGRSLGGYTF. DNA for the CDR3: TGCGCCAGCAGCCAAGGAAGGTCACTGGGGGGCTACACCTTC.